Listed here are 13 T cell receptor beta chains from one sample, sequenced in a study of low-dose radiotherapy and immunotherapy resistance in tumors. Time point reported: before trial treatment. Primers used for first-strand cDNA, a TRAV- and TRBV-specific set, covered both alpha and beta chains. Amplification, which lasted around 22 PCR cycles, used a constant-region primer and V-primer adapter to amplify TCRs. TCRdb recomputed calls from the reads with MiXCR, one row per CDR3 protein. This table holds 80,000 to 90,000 distinct CDR3 sequences, roughly a sixth found once. Sample: PBMCs, taken before treatment. All receptors come from a male donor with prostate cancer.

In this sample, this clonotype turned up many times. The rearrangement joins TRBV2 to TRBJ1-5, with 7 nucleotides matching TRBD1. This CDR3 is 14 amino acids long. Germline CDR1 is SNHLY and CDR2 is FYNNEI. Unmatched junction bases numbered 8, after V lost 7 bases and J lost 5 bases. This chain's CDR3 is CASNIWQGDQPQHF. The CDR3 nucleotides read TGTGCCAGCAACATTTGGCAGGGGGATCAGCCCCAGCATTTT.

This clonotype showed up many times. The chain uses TRBV19 and TRBJ1-1; weak D call: TRBD1 (6 bases). Germline values: CDR1 LNHDA, CDR2 SQIVND (reference sequence). The CDR3 has 15 amino acids. Trimming stripped 5 bases from V and 1 base from J, with 14 bases between. The DNA for the CDR3 is TGTGCCAGTAGTTCCCCCGGGACATCGAACACTGAAGCTTTCTTT. The encoded protein is CASSSPGTSNTEAFF.

The rearrangement uses TRBV12-3 or TRBV12-4 and TRBJ2-2, with TRBD2 matching over 9 bases. The V gene end was trimmed by 3 bases and the J gene end by 0 bases; junction bases not matched to a gene: 8. The CDR3 is made up of 18 amino acids. CDR3 loop: CASSFFLAGTSNTGELFF. The CDR3 DNA reads as TGTGCCAGCAGTTTTTTTCTAGCGGGGACCTCGAACACCGGGGAGCTGTTTTTT.

This clonotype has ten or more counts. The genes are TRBV3-1 and TRBJ2-5, with 9 bases that match TRBD2. V was pared by 5 bases and J by 2 bases, with 9 bases of the junction left unmatched. The germline CDR1 and CDR2 sequences are LGHDT and YNNKEL (reference sequence). CDR3 size: 16 residues. CDR3 loop: CASSSRVAGEQETQYF. Written as DNA, the CDR3 is TGTGCCAGCAGCTCCCGGGTAGCGGGAGAGCAAGAGACCCAGTACTTC.

This clonotype was counted ten times or more. V usage is TRBV5-4 and J usage is TRBJ2-5, with D possibly TRBD2 on 6 matching bases. Trimming removed 4 bases at V and 1 base at J, with 8 bases between. The CDR3 is made up of 13 amino acids. CDR1 is SGHNT and CDR2 is YYREEE in the germline V gene (reference sequence). This CDR3 reads CASSPGVQETQYF. CDR3 bases: TGTGCCAGCAGCCCGGGGGTCCAAGAGACCCAGTACTTC.

This chain joins TRBV30 and TRBJ1-1, with D perhaps TRBD1 (5 bases). V was cut by 1 base and J by 7 bases, with 7 bases left in between. The germline V gene has CDR1 GTSNPN and CDR2 SVGIG (reference sequence). This CDR3 has 11 amino acids. CDR3 bases: TGTGCCTGGAGTGGGGGGATTGAAGCTTTCTTT. Amino acids: CAWSGGIEAFF.

Turning to this clonotype: A read error may account for a junction end that differs from germline. This chain connects TRBV20-1 to TRBJ1-3; tentative D call: TRBD1 (5 bases). The germline V gene has CDR1 DFQATT and CDR2 SNEGSKA (reference sequence). This CDR3 comprises 13 residues. DNA of the CDR3: TGCGGTGCTAGGGGTACCTCTGGAAACACCATATATTTT. This sequence encodes CGARGTSGNTIYF.

This clonotype was seen repeatedly, ten times or more. CDR3 region: CASSIGTPGSGRETQYF. As DNA, the CDR3 is TGTGCCAGTAGTATAGGAACCCCAGGGAGCGGTCGAGAGACCCAGTACTTC. The rearrangement uses TRBV19 and TRBJ2-5; D may be TRBD1 or TRBD2 (5 bases each). The CDR3 is 17 residues long. CDR1 and CDR2 (germline): LNHDA, SQIVND (reference sequence). With 1 base removed from V and 4 bases from J, the gap between germline ends came to 19 bases. The complete variable domain, with remaining parts taken from reference TRBV19 and TRBJ2-5, reads DGGITQSPKYLFRKEGQNVTLSCEQNLNHDAMYWYRQDPGQGLRLIYYSQIVNDFQKGDIAEGYSVSREKKESFPLTVTSAQKNPTAFYLCASSIGTPGSGRETQYFGPGTRLLVL.

In regard to this clonotype: Only one base separates this from a far larger clonotype, so it likely reflects a read error. The CDR3: CASSSRLAPTGYF. The CDR3 coding sequence is TGTGCCAGCAGCTCTCGACTAGCCCCTACAGGGTACTTC. J is TRBJ2-5 and V is TRBV11-2; 7 nucleotides line up with TRBD2. In germline, CDR1 is SGHAT, CDR2 FQNNGV. V dropped 4 bases and J dropped 13; count of bases not matched to a gene: 12. The CDR3 length is 13 residues.

In its sample, this clonotype was seen a few times. The V gene is TRBV11-2, the J gene TRBJ2-3; 7 bases agree with TRBD1. V was pared by 5 bases and J by 2 bases, with 7 bases of the junction left unmatched. CDR3 size: 15 residues. From germline, CDR1 is SGHAT and CDR2 FQNNGV. CDR3 DNA sequence: TGTGCCAGCAGCCCTACGAGGGGGCTCACAGATACGCAGTATTTT. Protein product: CASSPTRGLTDTQYF.

This clonotype has ten or more counts. The rearrangement uses TRBV11-1 and TRBJ2-7; 8 nucleotides line up with TRBD1. The CDR3 runs to 14 residues. Germline V lookup: CDR1 SGHAT, CDR2 FQDESV (reference sequence). The junction had 8 bases not matched to a gene; V was cut back by 5 bases and J by 5 bases. The CDR3 DNA reads as TGTGCCAGCAGCCCCGACAGGGGCGTCAACGAGCAGTACTTC. Its translation: CASSPDRGVNEQYF.

This clonotype occurred many times. This chain links TRBV12-3 or TRBV12-4 with TRBJ2-7; 9 positions match TRBD1. The junction had 0 bases not matched to a gene; V was cut back by 4 bases and J by 5 bases. There are 12 residues in the CDR3. CDR3 sequence: CASSWTGDEQYF. The CDR3 DNA reads as TGTGCCAGCAGTTGGACAGGGGACGAGCAGTACTTC.

This clonotype was observed at least ten times. The chain uses TRBV9 and TRBJ2-1; TRBD1 aligns across 9 bases. The CDR3 length is 15 residues. In germline, CDR1 is SGDLS, CDR2 YYNGEE. V lost 4 bases, J lost 4 bases, and 6 bases stayed unmatched. The CDR3 loop reads CASSRTGTGYNEQFF. The CDR3 DNA follows: TGTGCCAGCAGCCGAACCGGGACAGGGTACAATGAGCAGTTCTTC.